These 17 T cell receptor beta chains originate from one sample sequenced in a study of blood T cell repertoires in COVID-19. Using immunoSEQ multiplex PCR, the repertoire was profiled, and TCRdb retains in-frame clones only, with some absent. The data hold about 180,000 clones, with more than 75% observed a single time. Material: PBMCs or T cells enriched from blood (not recorded which). The receptors derive from a woman in her thirties who had recovered from COVID-19.

The table lists this clone with many counts. The rearrangement links TRBV4-2 to TRBJ2-5; 12 bases match TRBD2. The germline gives CDR1 LGHNA, CDR2 YNFKEQ. Trimming cost V 0 bases and J 2 bases; bases outside gene matches: 7. The CDR3 runs to 18 residues. CDR3 loop: CASSQDLAGGVTQETQYF. CDR3 in DNA: TGTGCCAGCAGCCAAGATCTAGCGGGAGGGGTGACACAAGAGACCCAGTACTTC.

The rearrangement uses TRBV14 and TRBJ2-7; 8 positions match TRBD1. CDR1 and CDR2 (germline): SGHDN, FVKESK. The CDR3 covers 15 residues. Trimming at V came to 4 bases and at J to 0 bases, leaving 5 bases not matched to a gene. For the CDR3, the DNA is TGTGCCAGCAGCCGACAGGGGATGGGCTCCTACGAGCAGTACTTC. It yields the protein CASSRQGMGSYEQYF.

The chain recombines TRBV7-3 with TRBJ2-2; possibly TRBD2 for D (6 bases). This CDR3 has 19 amino acids. Germline loops: CDR1 SGHTA, CDR2 FQGTGA. The V gene lost 5 bases and the J gene lost 5 bases, with 27 bases spanning the gap. CDR3: CASSPYFFSGGSGTGELFF. The CDR3 DNA follows: TGTGCCAGCAGCCCGTATTTTTTCTCAGGAGGGAGTGGTACCGGGGAGCTGTTTTTT.

There are a few counts of this clone. This chain joins TRBV11-1 and TRBJ1-6, with D perhaps matching TRBD1 (6 bases). The V end lost 5 bases, the J end lost 7 bases, and 12 bases lay between the germline ends. Germline V CDR1 and CDR2: SGHAT, FQDESV (reference sequence). CDR3 length: 14 amino acids. CDR3 DNA sequence: TGTGCCAGCAGCGAGACAGGACTCAATTCACCCCTCCACTTT. This codes for CASSETGLNSPLHF.

This clone has just one count. The V and J genes are TRBV25-1 and TRBJ1-4, with 7 bases identical to TRBD1. From germline, CDR1 is MGHDK and CDR2 SYGVNS. The length of the CDR3 is 15 residues. The V gene end was trimmed by 2 bases and the J gene end by 4 bases; junction bases not matched to a gene: 4. This CDR3 reads CASSEETGYNEKLFF. CDR3 nucleotide sequence: TGTGCCAGCAGTGAAGAGACAGGGTATAATGAAAAACTGTTTTTT.

The CDR3 region is CASSDPGEGLSYGYTF. The CDR3 region has the DNA TGTGCCAGCAGTGACCCAGGAGAGGGCTTAAGCTATGGCTACACCTTC. The chain couples TRBV25-1 to TRBJ1-2; no clear D. This CDR3 comprises 16 residues. V was trimmed by 3 bases and J by 4 bases, leaving 18 bases between them. Germline CDR1 reads MGHDK; CDR2 reads SYGVNS.

This clone was observed once. The gene calls are TRBV7-9 and TRBJ2-7; 7 nucleotides agree with TRBD1. Trimming cost V 5 bases and J 1 base; bases outside gene matches: 11. From germline, CDR1 is SEHNR and CDR2 FQNEAQ (reference sequence). This CDR3 is 16 amino acids long. CDR3 amino acids: CASSRHTGAQSYEQYF. The CDR3 DNA follows: TGTGCCAGCAGCCGCCACACAGGGGCCCAATCCTACGAGCAGTACTTC.

This chain joins TRBV5-6 and TRBJ1-2, with TRBD1 identical over 11 bases. The CDR3 sequence is 15 residues long. The germline V gene has CDR1 SGHDT and CDR2 YYEEEE. The J segment lost 3 bases and the V segment lost 4 bases, leaving 5 bases of the junction unmatched. The CDR3 sequence is CASSPGTGGYYGYTF. In DNA form, the CDR3 reads TGTGCCAGCAGCCCCGGGACAGGGGGGTACTATGGCTACACCTTC.

J is TRBJ1-3 and V is TRBV28; 7 nucleotides agree with TRBD1. The junction had 7 bases not matched to a gene; V was cut back by 5 bases and J by 0 bases. The CDR3 runs to 16 residues. Looked up from germline, CDR1 is MDHEN and CDR2 is SYDVKM. The CDR3 sequence: CASSRRTGYSGNTIYF. In DNA form, the CDR3 reads TGTGCCAGCAGTAGAAGGACAGGCTACTCTGGAAACACCATATATTTT.

The genes are TRBV4-1 and TRBJ2-1, with 13 bases fitting TRBD2. J gave up 8 bases and V 2 bases, and 9 bases lay outside the gene matches. Germline CDR1 MGHRA, CDR2 YSYEKL. This CDR3 is built from 17 residues. The DNA for the CDR3 is TGCGCCAGCAGCCAAATGGGACTAGCGGGGCCCGGATATGAGCAGTTCTTC. Translating gives CASSQMGLAGPGYEQFF.

This clone was observed once. V and J are TRBV27 and TRBJ2-7; perhaps TRBD1 as D (6 bases). The germline V gene encodes CDR1 MNHEY and CDR2 SMNVEV (reference sequence). CDR3 length: 15 amino acids. The V gene lost 6 bases and the J gene lost 6 bases, with 21 bases spanning the gap. The CDR3, as DNA: TGTGCCAGCAGCCCCTTCCGGGACACTGCAATCGAGCAGTACTTC. Amino acids: CASSPFRDTAIEQYF.

This clone has just one count. The chain combines TRBV23-1 with TRBJ2-1; TRBD2 matches at 7 bases. TRBV23-1 counts as an open reading frame of uncertain function. Trimming took 2 bases from V and 4 from J; bases not matched to a gene: 17. This CDR3 contains 19 residues. The CDR3 reads CASSQKRSGGLPRYNEQFF. CDR3 nucleotides: TGCGCCAGCAGTCAAAAAAGGTCGGGGGGTCTACCTCGTTACAATGAGCAGTTCTTC.

CDR3 loop: CASSIGGALRSKNIQYF. The CDR3 region has the DNA TGTGCCAGTAGTATAGGGGGCGCCCTCAGGTCCAAAAACATTCAGTACTTC. V usage is TRBV19 and J usage is TRBJ2-4; D might be TRBD1 (5 bases). V was pared by 1 base and J by 2 bases, with 15 bases between. Germline CDR1 LNHDA, CDR2 SQIVND (reference sequence). CDR3 length: 17 amino acids.

This chain connects TRBV11-3 to TRBJ2-1, with 10 bases fitting TRBD2. V lost 4 bases and J lost 3; bases outside the gene matches: 6. The germline gives CDR1 SGHNT, CDR2 YENEEA. CDR3 size: 16 residues. The CDR3 is CASSSRSGGDYNEQFF. The CDR3 nucleotides read TGTGCCAGCAGCTCCCGGAGCGGGGGGGACTACAATGAGCAGTTCTTC.

This clone has only a few counts. The chain carries TRBV5-1 and TRBJ2-3, with 7 positions matching TRBD2. This CDR3 contains 15 residues. V lost 6 bases, J lost 4 bases, and 11 bases stayed unmatched. The germline V gene has CDR1 SGHRS and CDR2 YFSETQ. In nucleotides, the CDR3 is TGCGCCAGCACCCCACTAGCGCAGGTAGCAGATACGCAGTATTTT. This sequence encodes CASTPLAQVADTQYF.

This chain connects TRBV7-9 to TRBJ2-7; TRBD2 agrees at 11 bases. CDR1 and CDR2 (germline): SEHNR, FQNEAQ (reference sequence). Trimming cost V 1 base and J 5 bases; bases outside gene matches: 16. The CDR3 covers 19 residues. The CDR3 DNA sequence: TGTGCCAGCAGCTTAGAGGCAGGGAGTTCGGCTAGCGGGAGGAACGAGCAGTACTTC. It is translated as CASSLEAGSSASGRNEQYF.

The chain joins TRBV9 to TRBJ2-1; TRBD2 is a possible D gene (5 bases). Trimming cost V 0 bases and J 7 bases, with 11 bases left between them. The CDR3 runs to 14 residues. Germline CDR1 is SGDLS and CDR2 is YYNGEE. Here the CDR3 reads CASSVAGMGNEQFF. CDR3 DNA: TGTGCCAGCAGCGTAGCGGGGATGGGGAATGAGCAGTTCTTC.